The 5 T cell receptor beta chains below all came from one sample that was sequenced in a study of response to subunit inactivated influenza vaccine. TCRdb recomputed calls from the RT-PCR reads with MiXCR, one row per CDR3 protein. The table records hundreds of thousands of distinct CDR3 sequences, approximately 7.7% of them present only once. Source: PBMCs from blood, taken 23 months after vaccination. Every receptor here comes from a man aged 45 to 70 who received an inactivated influenza vaccine.

This clonotype was counted only a few times. This rearrangement joins TRBV20-1 to TRBJ2-5; 7 bases are shared with TRBD2. The germline V gene encodes CDR1 DFQATT and CDR2 SNEGSKA (reference sequence). V lost 2 bases to trimming and J lost 2 bases; unmatched junction nucleotides: 8. This CDR3 is built from 15 residues. CDR3 protein: CSARKSGEPQETQYF. As DNA, the CDR3 is TGCAGTGCTAGAAAGAGCGGGGAGCCACAAGAGACCCAGTACTTC.

This clonotype was picked up many times. This chain connects TRBV3-1 to TRBJ1-2; TRBD1 matches at 8 bases. The germline V gene encodes CDR1 LGHDT and CDR2 YNNKEL (reference sequence). The length of the CDR3 is 13 residues. Trimming cost V 1 base and J 9 bases; bases outside gene matches: 4. CDR3 loop: CASSQGTGGSYTF. The CDR3 DNA reads as TGTGCCAGCAGCCAAGGAACAGGGGGAAGCTACACCTTC. The full variable domain, completed using reference TRBV3-1 and TRBJ1-2, is DTAVSQTPKYLVTQMGNDKSIKCEQNLGHDTMYWYKQDSKKFLKIMFSYNNKELIINETVPNRFSPKSPDKAHLNLHINSLELGDSAVYFCASSQGTGGSYTFGSGTRLTVV.

This clonotype was counted a few times. The CDR3 sequence: CAWWPRSSAGYTF. In DNA form, the CDR3 reads TGTGCCTGGTGGCCGAGGTCATCCGCTGGCTACACCTTC. V is TRBV30 and J is TRBJ1-2; no clear D gene. This CDR3 has 13 residues. Trimming shortened V by 5 bases and J by 7 bases, and 17 bases separated the two germline ends. Looked up from germline, CDR1 is GTSNPN and CDR2 is SVGIG (reference sequence).

There are a few counts of this clonotype. This chain joins TRBV13 and TRBJ2-7; TRBD1 agrees at 10 bases. Per germline, CDR1 PRHDT and CDR2 FYEKMQ (reference sequence). The length of the CDR3 is 15 residues. J gave up 7 bases and V 6 bases, and 12 bases lay outside the gene matches. CDR3 sequence (DNA): TGTGCCAGCAGTACAACCGGGACAGGGGCTGGGGAGCAGTACTTC. This codes for CASSTTGTGAGEQYF.

The chain has TRBV6-5 and TRBJ2-3; a weak D match, TRBD2 (5 bases). Germline V gives CDR1 MNHEY, CDR2 SVGAGI. The CDR3 consists of 15 residues. Trimming stripped 0 bases from V and 2 bases from J, with 9 bases between. Here the CDR3 reads CASSYSGRDTDTQYF. CDR3 nucleotide sequence: TGTGCCAGCAGTTACTCCGGACGGGACACAGATACGCAGTATTTT.